This passage covers 6 T cell receptor beta chains from one sample sequenced in a study of T cell responses to AZD1222 COVID-19 vaccine. Repertoires were generated with immunoSEQ multiplex PCR, while TCRdb's copy carries only in-frame clones and drops some. The repertoire holds more than 85,000 clones, with about nine tenths as singletons. The sample consisted of peripheral blood, taken 28 days after the second AZD1222 dose. Every receptor here comes from an adult who received the AZD1222 COVID-19 vaccine.

V gene TRBV12-3 or TRBV12-4 combines with J gene TRBJ1-1; 10 bases map to TRBD1. The CDR3 consists of 13 residues. With 6 bases clipped from V and 8 bases from J, the junction kept 6 bases outside the gene matches. The CDR3 region has the DNA TGTGCCAGCAGCCGGGACAGGGGAGGCGAAGCTTTCTTT. This encodes CASSRDRGGEAFF.

This chain's CDR3 is CASSPGTHQPQHF. The CDR3 bases are TGTGCCAGCAGTCCAGGGACCCATCAGCCCCAGCATTTT. The chain joins TRBV12-3 or TRBV12-4 to TRBJ1-5; a possible D gene is TRBD1 (5 bases). The CDR3 is 13 residues long. V lost 5 bases, J lost 5 bases, and 10 bases lay in between.

In this sample, this clone turned up once. V usage is TRBV19 and J usage is TRBJ1-2; D not resolved. The V and J ends lost 5 bases and 1 base respectively, with 11 bases between them. Germline lookup yields CDR1 LNHDA and CDR2 SQIVND (reference sequence). The CDR3 extends over 14 amino acids. The CDR3 DNA sequence: TGTGCCAGTAGTCGGACTGGGAGTAACTATGGCTACACCTTC. It translates to CASSRTGSNYGYTF.

The rearrangement uses TRBV6-5 and TRBJ2-3; D uncertain. The CDR3 is made up of 13 amino acids. In germline, CDR1 is MNHEY, CDR2 SVGAGI. Deletions cut 8 bases from V and 4 bases from J, with 13 bases between. The CDR3 region has the DNA TGTGCCAGCGGCCAAGGCGCGGCAGATACGCAGTATTTT. Translated, it gives CASGQGAADTQYF.

V and J are TRBV5-4 and TRBJ2-1; the D gene is possibly TRBD1 (7 bases). This CDR3 is 14 amino acids long. V lost 4 bases, J lost 7 bases, and 15 bases lay in between. Per the germline V gene, CDR1 is SGHNT and CDR2 is YYREEE (reference sequence). DNA of the CDR3: TGTGCCAGCAGCCTACTGACAGGGAGGAATGAGCAGTTCTTC. Encoded protein: CASSLLTGRNEQFF. The whole variable domain, filled in from reference TRBV5-4 and TRBJ2-1, reads ETGVTQSPTHLIKTRGQQVTLRCSSQSGHNTVSWYQQALGQGPQFIFQYYREEENGRGNFPPRFSGLQFPNYSSELNVNALELDDSALYLCASSLLTGRNEQFFGPGTRLTVL.

This chain connects TRBV2 to TRBJ2-5, with TRBD2 matching 7 bases. Losses at the gene ends were 3 bases for V and 5 bases for J; bases not matched to a gene: 6. Looked up from germline, CDR1 is SNHLY and CDR2 is FYNNEI. There are 14 residues in the CDR3. The CDR3 here is CASSDGRMRETQYF. The CDR3 DNA reads TGTGCCAGCAGTGACGGGAGGATGAGGGAGACCCAGTACTTC.